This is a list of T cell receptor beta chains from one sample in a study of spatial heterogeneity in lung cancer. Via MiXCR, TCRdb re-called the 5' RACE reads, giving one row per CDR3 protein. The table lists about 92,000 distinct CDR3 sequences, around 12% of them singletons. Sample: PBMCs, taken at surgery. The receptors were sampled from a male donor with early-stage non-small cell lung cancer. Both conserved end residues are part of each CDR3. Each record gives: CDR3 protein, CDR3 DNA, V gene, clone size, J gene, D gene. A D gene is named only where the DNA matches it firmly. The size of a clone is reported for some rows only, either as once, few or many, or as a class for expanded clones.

CASSLLAGGLETQYF TGTGCCAGCAGTCTCCTAGCGGGGGGGCTGGAGACCCAGTACTTC TRBV6-2/TRBV6-3 many TRBJ2-5 TRBD2
CSARDPILAKNIQYF TGCAGTGCTAGAGATCCGATCCTAGCCAAAAACATTCAGTACTTC TRBV20-1 few TRBJ2-4 NA
CATSGPSGSADTQYF TGTGCCACCAGTGGCCCTAGCGGGAGTGCAGATACGCAGTATTTT TRBV24-1 NA TRBJ2-3 TRBD2
CASSQVAKQSRYGYTF TGCGCCAGCAGCCAAGTGGCAAAACAATCTCGCTATGGCTACACCTTC TRBV4-1 NA TRBJ1-2 NA
CAISEWDQSREAFF TGTGCCATCTCTGAATGGGACCAGAGCCGTGAAGCTTTCTTT TRBV10-3 many TRBJ1-1 NA
CASSQGTGGGYTF TGTGCTAGCAGCCAAGGGACAGGGGGCGGCTACACCTTC TRBV3-1 few TRBJ1-2 TRBD1
CASSSSGEQYF TGTGCCAGCAGTTCGTCGGGGGAGCAGTACTTC TRBV6-2/TRBV6-3 few TRBJ2-7 NA
CASSSDSTNEKLFF TGTGCCAGCAGCTCCGACTCGACTAATGAAAAACTGTTTTTT TRBV11-2 NA TRBJ1-4 NA
CASSQGSVGTDTQYF TGTGCCAGCAGCCAAGGATCAGTCGGCACAGATACGCAGTATTTT TRBV3-1 few TRBJ2-3 NA
CASSAWGGLATGELFF TGCGCCAGCAGCGCCTGGGGCGGACTAGCGACCGGGGAGCTGTTTTTT TRBV5-1 many TRBJ2-2 TRBD2
CASSFAPGTVYEQYF TGTGCCAGCAGCTTCGCTCCCGGGACAGTCTACGAGCAGTACTTC TRBV7-3 many TRBJ2-7 TRBD1
CASSFHGESYEQYF TGTGCCAGTTCCTTCCACGGGGAATCCTACGAGCAGTACTTC TRBV2 many TRBJ2-7 NA
CASSQGTGGADTQYF TGCGCCAGCAGCCAAGGGACAGGGGGCGCCGATACGCAGTATTTT TRBV5-1 many TRBJ2-3 TRBD1
CASSQDRGHGYTF TGCGCCAGCAGCCAAGACAGGGGCCATGGCTACACCTTC TRBV4-3 few TRBJ1-2 NA
CASSTGRGHTEAFF TGTGCCAGCAGTACCGGAAGGGGGCACACTGAAGCTTTCTTT TRBV12-3/TRBV12-4 NA TRBJ1-1 TRBD1
CASSLDPFGEAFF TGTGCCAGCAGTCTAGACCCATTTGGGGAAGCTTTCTTT TRBV6-1 NA TRBJ1-1 NA
CASSPQGVGEQYF TGTGCCAGCAGCCCTCAAGGCGTCGGCGAGCAGTACTTC TRBV7-9 few TRBJ2-7 NA
CASSPGTSRSGELFF TGTGCCAGCAGCCCCGGGACTAGTCGGTCCGGGGAGCTGTTTTTT TRBV9 NA TRBJ2-2 TRBD2
CASSTRDTDTQYF TGCGCCAGCAGCACCCGGGACACAGATACGCAGTATTTT TRBV5-1 many TRBJ2-3 NA
CSVEETAGNTIYF TGCAGCGTTGAAGAGACGGCAGGAAACACCATATATTTT TRBV29-1 NA TRBJ1-3 NA
CASSLGANTDTQYF TGTGCCAGCAGCTTAGGGGCGAACACAGATACGCAGTATTTT TRBV7-2 many TRBJ2-3 NA
CASSLLGGEQFF TGTGCCAGCAGTTTATTGGGGGGTGAGCAGTTCTTC TRBV28 many TRBJ2-1 NA
CSARDGGSGNTIYF TGCAGTGCTAGAGATGGGGGCTCTGGAAACACCATATATTTT TRBV20-1 few TRBJ1-3 NA
CASSLTSGSSYEQYF TGTGCCAGCAGCTTAACGAGCGGGAGCTCCTACGAGCAGTACTTC TRBV7-9 many TRBJ2-7 TRBD2
CASSIDVGREGPYNEQFF TGTGCCAGTAGTATAGACGTGGGGCGGGAGGGCCCCTACAATGAGCAGTTCTTC TRBV19 NA TRBJ2-1 TRBD2
CASSLEGGTEAFF TGTGCCAGCAGCTTAGAAGGAGGAACTGAAGCTTTCTTT TRBV7-9 few TRBJ1-1 NA
CASSYSGRDYGELFF TGTGCCAGCAGCTATAGCGGGAGGGACTACGGGGAGCTGTTTTTT TRBV11-2 NA TRBJ2-2 TRBD2
CASTLAGGPSYNEQFF TGTGCCAGCACCCTAGCGGGGGGGCCCTCCTACAATGAGCAGTTCTTC TRBV7-9 many TRBJ2-1 TRBD2
CASRPTGLSYNEQFF TGTGCCAGCAGGCCGACAGGGCTATCCTACAATGAGCAGTTCTTC TRBV12-3/TRBV12-4 NA TRBJ2-1 TRBD1
CASSEYPRWETQYF TGTGCCAGCAGTGAATATCCCCGGTGGGAGACCCAGTACTTC TRBV25-1 few TRBJ2-5 NA
CVSSPRGPSYNEQFF TGTGTCAGCAGCCCTAGGGGCCCCTCCTACAATGAGCAGTTCTTC TRBV6-5 NA TRBJ2-1 NA
CASSLGQPDQPQHF TGCGCCAGCAGCTTGGGACAGCCGGACCAGCCCCAGCATTTT TRBV5-1 NA TRBJ1-5 NA
CASSYLLAGGSYNEQFF TGTGCCAGCAGTTACTTACTAGCGGGAGGCTCCTACAATGAGCAGTTCTTC TRBV6-2/TRBV6-3 few TRBJ2-1 TRBD2
CASSVGSSGSETQYF TGTGCCAGCAGCGTAGGATCTAGCGGGAGTGAGACCCAGTACTTC TRBV9 few TRBJ2-5 TRBD2
CASSLNYEQYF TGTGCCAGCAGTCTAAACTACGAGCAGTACTTC TRBV6-2/TRBV6-3 few TRBJ2-7 NA
CASNGAAVNTEAFF TGTGCCAGCAACGGCGCCGCAGTGAACACTGAAGCTTTCTTT TRBV2 few TRBJ1-1 NA
CAISDGVAKNIQYF TGTGCCATCAGTGACGGAGTAGCCAAAAACATTCAGTACTTC TRBV10-3 many TRBJ2-4 NA
CAISESTADRGYTF TGTGCCATCAGTGAGTCGACAGCGGACCGTGGCTACACCTTC TRBV10-3 many TRBJ1-2 NA
CASRLSGSSYNEQFF TGTGCCAGCAGACTTAGCGGGAGCTCCTACAATGAGCAGTTCTTC TRBV6-2/TRBV6-3 once TRBJ2-1 TRBD2
CASSLTRQPRYGYTF TGTGCCAGCAGTTTAACCCGACAGCCTCGCTATGGCTACACCTTC TRBV12-3/TRBV12-4 many TRBJ1-2 NA
CASSLSRTGFEVNTEAFF TGTGCCAGCAGTTTATCCCGGACAGGGTTTGAGGTGAACACTGAAGCTTTCTTT TRBV27 NA TRBJ1-1 TRBD1
CASSLEGGIGTEAFF TGCGCCAGCAGCTTGGAAGGCGGGATAGGGACTGAAGCTTTCTTT TRBV5-1 few TRBJ1-1 NA
CASSLREPGSGVLTF TGTGCCAGCAGCCTGAGAGAACCAGGGAGCGGTGTCCTGACTTTC TRBV14 NA TRBJ2-6 NA
CASRAGDRGSQETQYF TGCGCCAGCAGAGCTGGGGACAGGGGATCCCAAGAGACCCAGTACTTC TRBV5-1 few TRBJ2-5 TRBD1
CASSTARAAYEQYF TGTGCCAGCAGTACCGCTCGGGCGGCCTACGAGCAGTACTTC TRBV6-6 NA TRBJ2-7 NA
CASSIQRVETQYF TGTGCCAGCAGCATCCAGCGGGTAGAGACCCAGTACTTC TRBV11-2 NA TRBJ2-5 NA
CASRRPDNYEQYF TGTGCCAGCAGAAGACCGGATAATTACGAGCAGTACTTC TRBV12-3/TRBV12-4 few TRBJ2-7 NA
CSASTNTEAFF TGCAGTGCTAGTACGAACACTGAAGCTTTCTTT TRBV20-1 few TRBJ1-1 NA
CASSLARIGETQYF TGTGCCAGCAGCTTAGCTCGGATAGGGGAGACCCAGTACTTC TRBV7-8 few TRBJ2-5 NA
CASSRSLAGQETQYF TGTGCCAGCAGCCGATCCCTAGCGGGGCAAGAGACCCAGTACTTC TRBV7-9 many TRBJ2-5 TRBD2
CAISESVGGASTGELFF TGTGCCATCAGTGAGTCAGTGGGAGGGGCGAGCACCGGGGAGCTGTTTTTT TRBV10-3 many TRBJ2-2 TRBD2
CASSLEVNYGYTF TGTGCCAGCAGCTTAGAAGTGAACTATGGCTACACCTTC TRBV7-9 many TRBJ1-2 NA
CASSRQGMETQYF TGTGCCAGCAGTAGACAGGGAATGGAGACCCAGTACTTC TRBV6-5 few TRBJ2-5 TRBD1
CASSWSGQGTDTQYF TGTGCCAGCAGCTGGTCAGGACAGGGGACAGATACGCAGTATTTT TRBV7-2 many TRBJ2-3 TRBD1
CASSYGPYEQYF TGTGCCAGCAGCTATGGCCCCTACGAGCAGTACTTC TRBV6-5 few TRBJ2-7 NA
CASNGPRRRNGYTF TGTGCCAGTAATGGGCCGCGAAGGCGGAATGGCTACACCTTC TRBV6-1 NA TRBJ1-2 NA
CSVSPDSYEQYF TGCAGCGTTTCCCCCGACTCCTACGAGCAGTACTTC TRBV29-1 many TRBJ2-7 NA
CASSSSGLAFTDTQYF TGTGCCAGCAGCTCGTCCGGACTAGCCTTCACAGATACGCAGTATTTT TRBV7-9 many TRBJ2-3 TRBD2
CASRLTSAGRTGELFF TGCGCCAGCAGATTGACTTCAGCGGGTAGGACCGGGGAGCTGTTTTTT TRBV5-1 many TRBJ2-2 NA